These 2 T cell receptor beta chains came from one sample sequenced in a study of T cell responses to AZD1222 COVID-19 vaccine (dated by TCRdb to about 2021). The time point label, as the study defines it: baseline before first vaccination. Library prep was done by the immunoSEQ multiplex PCR assay. TCRdb holds this immuneACCESS table with in-frame rearrangements only. Some clones are missing; in checked studies, unresolved V genes explain under half, and the rest has no known cause. The sample table lists approximately 110,000 clones, about 85% of them with a count of one. In total, the top ten clones hold more than 3.5% of the sample. Specimen: peripheral blood, collected on day 0 of AZD1222 vaccination. Every receptor here comes from an adult in good health.

The chain combines TRBV27 with TRBJ1-5; D gene uncertain. Trimming pared 5 bases from V and 1 base from J, leaving 15 bases between. The germline gives CDR1 MNHEY, CDR2 SMNVEV (reference sequence). The CDR3 consists of 16 residues. CDR3 DNA: TGTGCCAGCAGTGGGAGACCGACTGGCAGCAATCAGCCCCAGCATTTT. This gives the protein CASSGRPTGSNQPQHF.

The chain employs TRBV28 and TRBJ2-3; a possible D gene is TRBD2 (7 bases). The V gene's germline CDR1 is MDHEN and CDR2 SYDVKM. The CDR3 is 17 residues long. The germline V and J ends were trimmed by 8 bases and 5 bases, with 26 bases remaining between them. The CDR3 nucleotides are TGTGCCAGCGTCGACCACAGAGGGGGAGGGCAGAAAGATACGCAGTATTTT. This sequence encodes CASVDHRGGGQKDTQYF.